A single sample is the source of the 5 T cell receptor beta chains below, sequenced in a study of cytomegalovirus exposure and HLA in healthy donors (dated by TCRdb to about 2017). Preparation of the library involved the immunoSEQ multiplex PCR assay. TCRdb took over this immuneACCESS table, retaining in-frame rearrangements with V and J assigned. Such tables are incomplete; in checked studies, under half of the missing clones stem from an unresolved V gene, and the remainder is unexplained. The sample data list 55,000 to 65,000 clones, and roughly nine tenths of these were observed just once. 0.85% to 1.2% of the sample goes to the ten largest clones. Sample: PBMCs. Source of these receptors: a man aged 18 to 29 in good health and CMV-seronegative.

For the CDR3, the DNA is TGTGCCAGCAGTTTATATAGTCGGGAGAGGGCAGATACGCAGTATTTT. This translates into CASSLYSRERADTQYF. The V and J genes are TRBV28 and TRBJ2-3; maybe TRBD2 (6 bases). This CDR3 contains 16 residues. The V end was cut by 1 base, the J end by 4 bases, with 15 bases between. Germline V CDR1 and CDR2: MDHEN, SYDVKM.

J is TRBJ2-5 and V is TRBV7-2, with 12 bases identical to TRBD2. V lost 3 bases to trimming and J lost 1 base; unmatched junction nucleotides: 12. The CDR3 is 19 residues long. CDR1 SGHTA and CDR2 FQGNSA come from the germline V gene. The CDR3 coding sequence is TGTGCCAGCAGCTTTTTACGCTTCCCGACTAGCGGGAGCCAAGAGACCCAGTACTTC. Its protein is CASSFLRFPTSGSQETQYF. Full variable domain (remainder filled in from reference TRBV7-2 and TRBJ2-5): GAGVSQSPSNKVTEKGKDVELRCDPISGHTALYWYRQSLGQGLEFLIYFQGNSAPDKSGLPSDRFSAERTGGSVSTLTIQRTQQEDSAVYLCASSFLRFPTSGSQETQYFGPGTRLLVL.

This sequence joins TRBV19 and TRBJ2-6, with D maybe TRBD1 (6 bases). Between the trimmed V and J ends, which lost 8 bases and 0 bases, there was a span of 17 bases. CDR3 length: 17 residues. From germline, CDR1 is LNHDA and CDR2 SQIVND (reference sequence). The CDR3 nucleotides are TGTGCCAGTGATCACCGGGACACGCCCTCTGGGGCCAACGTCCTGACTTTC. Residues: CASDHRDTPSGANVLTF.

The J gene is TRBJ1-2, the V gene TRBV6-5, with 9 positions matching TRBD1. Germline V gives CDR1 MNHEY, CDR2 SVGAGI. The junction had 4 bases not matched to a gene; V was cut back by 0 bases and J by 8 bases. The CDR3 runs to 14 residues. This chain's CDR3 is CASSYSGQGWGYTF. The CDR3 DNA sequence: TGTGCCAGCAGTTACTCGGGACAGGGATGGGGCTACACCTTC.

The chain links TRBV11-2 to TRBJ1-1; possible D gene TRBD1, 5 bases. Between the trimmed V and J ends, which lost 0 bases and 6 bases, there was a span of 14 bases. Germline loops: CDR1 SGHAT, CDR2 FQNNGV. The CDR3 is 15 amino acids. Written as DNA, the CDR3 is TGTGCCAGCAGCTTAGATTGGGGGGGGTGGGCTGAAGCTTTCTTT. Encoded protein: CASSLDWGGWAEAFF.